This entry concerns a single T cell receptor beta chain. This specimen belongs to a study of T cells after somatic rescue of genetic block. Method: immunoSEQ multiplex PCR; TCRdb's copy keeps in-frame clones and lacks some. This table has some 67,000 clones, around 90% appearing once. Germline CDR1 reads ENHRY; CDR2 reads SYGVKD. V was clipped by 6 bases and J by 6 bases, with 14 bases between them. The CDR3 is made up of 13 amino acids. Specimen: peripheral blood mononuclear cells (PBMCs). This rearrangement joins TRBV10-3 to TRBJ1-2; D is perhaps TRBD1 (5 bases). This sequence was found in a man aged 35-49 years. The CDR3 here is CAISPRGVDGYTF. CDR3 bases: TGTGCCATCAGCCCCCGGGGGGTCGATGGCTACACCTTC.